This TCR beta chain comes out of a study of blood T cell repertoires in COVID-19. As for the study in general: COVID-19 samples, acute and convalescent, were from the United States, Italy and Spain. PBMCs, B-cell-depleted T cells, or T cells provided the cDNA or gDNA that made up the material.

This CDR3 comprises 14 residues. Trimming took 5 bases from V and 0 from J; bases not matched to a gene: 0. Per the germline V gene, CDR1 is SGHTA and CDR2 is FQGNSA. Original handling: Estimation of nucleated cell counts relied on the amplification of reference gene primers. TCRdb's table, derived via immunoSEQ multiplex PCR, lists solely in-frame clones and lacks some. That table furnishes V, J and clone size, whereas the DNA furnished D and trimming. Of about 180,000 clones in the sample, around 84% were seen once. This TCR was sampled from a middle-aged man with active or convalescent COVID-19. The sequencing sample was made of peripheral blood. The chain links TRBV7-2 to TRBJ1-4, with 7 positions matching TRBD1. CDR3 residues: CASSDRATNEKLFF. In DNA, the CDR3 is TGTGCCAGCAGCGACAGGGCAACTAATGAAAAACTGTTTTTT.